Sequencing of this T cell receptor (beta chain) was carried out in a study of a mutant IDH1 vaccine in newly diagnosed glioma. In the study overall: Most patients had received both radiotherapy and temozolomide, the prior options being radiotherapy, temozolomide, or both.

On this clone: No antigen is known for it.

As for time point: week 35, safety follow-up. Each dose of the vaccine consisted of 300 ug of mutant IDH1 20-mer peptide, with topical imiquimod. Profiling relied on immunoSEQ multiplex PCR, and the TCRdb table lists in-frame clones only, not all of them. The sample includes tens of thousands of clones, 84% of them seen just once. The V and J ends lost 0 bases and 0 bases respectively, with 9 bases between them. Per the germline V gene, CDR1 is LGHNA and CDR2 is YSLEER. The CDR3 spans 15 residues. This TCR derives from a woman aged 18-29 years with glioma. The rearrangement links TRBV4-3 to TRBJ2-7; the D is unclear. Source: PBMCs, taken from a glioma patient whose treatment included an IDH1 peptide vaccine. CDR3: CASSQESFSSYEQYF. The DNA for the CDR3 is TGCGCCAGCAGCCAAGAGTCATTCAGCTCCTACGAGCAGTACTTC.